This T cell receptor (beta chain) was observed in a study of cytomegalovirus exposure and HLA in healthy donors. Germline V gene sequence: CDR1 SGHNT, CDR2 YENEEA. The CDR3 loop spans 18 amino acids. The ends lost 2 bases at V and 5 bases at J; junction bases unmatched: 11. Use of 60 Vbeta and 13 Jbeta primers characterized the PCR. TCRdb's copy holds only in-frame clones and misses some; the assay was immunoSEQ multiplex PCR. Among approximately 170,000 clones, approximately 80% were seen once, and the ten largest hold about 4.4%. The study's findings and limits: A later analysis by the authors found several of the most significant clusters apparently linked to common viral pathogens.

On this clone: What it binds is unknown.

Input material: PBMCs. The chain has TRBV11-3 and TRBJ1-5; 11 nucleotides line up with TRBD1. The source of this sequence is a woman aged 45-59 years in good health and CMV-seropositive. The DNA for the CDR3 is TGTGCCAGCAGCTTACACATCTCGGGACAGGGGGGCCATCAGCCCCAGCATTTT. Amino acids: CASSLHISGQGGHQPQHF.